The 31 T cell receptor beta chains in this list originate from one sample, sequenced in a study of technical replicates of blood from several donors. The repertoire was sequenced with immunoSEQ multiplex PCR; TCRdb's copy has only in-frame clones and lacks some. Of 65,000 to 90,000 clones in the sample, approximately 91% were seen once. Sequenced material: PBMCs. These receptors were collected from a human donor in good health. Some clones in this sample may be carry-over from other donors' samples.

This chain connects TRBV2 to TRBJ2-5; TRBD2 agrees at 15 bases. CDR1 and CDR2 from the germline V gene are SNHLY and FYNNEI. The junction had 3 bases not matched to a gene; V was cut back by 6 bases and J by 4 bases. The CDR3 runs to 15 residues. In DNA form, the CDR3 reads TGTGCCAGCAGGGGGACTAGCGGGAGGTTAGAGACCCAGTACTTC. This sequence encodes CASRGTSGRLETQYF.

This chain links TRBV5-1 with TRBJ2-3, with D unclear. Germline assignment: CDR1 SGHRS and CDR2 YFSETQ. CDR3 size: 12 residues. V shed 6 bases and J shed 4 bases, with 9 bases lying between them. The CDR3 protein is CASTIKPDTQYF. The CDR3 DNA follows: TGCGCCAGCACCATTAAGCCAGATACGCAGTATTTT.

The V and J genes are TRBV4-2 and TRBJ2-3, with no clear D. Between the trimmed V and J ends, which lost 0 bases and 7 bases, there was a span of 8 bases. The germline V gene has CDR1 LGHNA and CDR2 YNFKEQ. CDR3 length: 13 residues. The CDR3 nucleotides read TGTGCCAGCAGCCAAGATATGGCTCATACGCAGTATTTT. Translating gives CASSQDMAHTQYF.

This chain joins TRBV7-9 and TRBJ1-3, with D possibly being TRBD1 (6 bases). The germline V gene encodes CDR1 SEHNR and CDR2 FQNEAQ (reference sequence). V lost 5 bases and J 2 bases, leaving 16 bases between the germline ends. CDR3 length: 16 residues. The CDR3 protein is CASSPPGAAAGNTIYF. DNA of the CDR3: TGTGCCAGCAGCCCCCCAGGGGCGGCTGCTGGAAACACCATATATTTT.

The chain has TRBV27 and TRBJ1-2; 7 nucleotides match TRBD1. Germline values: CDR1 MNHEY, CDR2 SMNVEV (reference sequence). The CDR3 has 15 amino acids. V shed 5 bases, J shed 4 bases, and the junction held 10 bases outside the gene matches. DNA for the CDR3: TGTGCCAGCAGTCTGAAAGGGGGCGCAGGCTATGGCTACACCTTC. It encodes CASSLKGGAGYGYTF.

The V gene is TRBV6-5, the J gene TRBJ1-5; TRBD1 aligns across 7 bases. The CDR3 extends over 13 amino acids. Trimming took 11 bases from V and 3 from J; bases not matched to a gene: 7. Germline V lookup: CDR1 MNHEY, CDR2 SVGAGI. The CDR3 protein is CASGTANNQPQHF. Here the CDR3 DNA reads TGTGCCTCTGGGACAGCGAACAATCAGCCCCAGCATTTT.

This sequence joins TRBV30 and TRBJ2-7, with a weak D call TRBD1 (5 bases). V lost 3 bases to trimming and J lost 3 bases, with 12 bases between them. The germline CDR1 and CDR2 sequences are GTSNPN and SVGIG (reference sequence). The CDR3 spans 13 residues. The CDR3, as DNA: TGTGCCTGGAGGCCACATGACAGCTACGAGCAGTACTTC. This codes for CAWRPHDSYEQYF.

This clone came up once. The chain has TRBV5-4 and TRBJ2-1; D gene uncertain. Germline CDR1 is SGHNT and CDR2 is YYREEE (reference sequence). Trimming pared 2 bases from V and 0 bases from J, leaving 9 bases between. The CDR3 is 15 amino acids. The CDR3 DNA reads TGTGCCAGCAGCTTAACTGTTAGCTCCTACAATGAGCAGTTCTTC. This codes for CASSLTVSSYNEQFF.

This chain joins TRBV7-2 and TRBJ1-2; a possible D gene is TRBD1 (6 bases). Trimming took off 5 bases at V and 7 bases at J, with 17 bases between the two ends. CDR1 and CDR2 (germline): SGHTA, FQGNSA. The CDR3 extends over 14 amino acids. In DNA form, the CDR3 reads TGTGCCAGCAGCCTTATTCAGGGGAACGGTGGCTACACCTTC. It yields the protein CASSLIQGNGGYTF. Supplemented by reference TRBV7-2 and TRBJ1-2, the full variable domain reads GAGVSQSPSNKVTEKGKDVELRCDPISGHTALYWYRQSLGQGLEFLIYFQGNSAPDKSGLPSDRFSAERTGGSVSTLTIQRTQQEDSAVYLCASSLIQGNGGYTFGSGTRLTVV.

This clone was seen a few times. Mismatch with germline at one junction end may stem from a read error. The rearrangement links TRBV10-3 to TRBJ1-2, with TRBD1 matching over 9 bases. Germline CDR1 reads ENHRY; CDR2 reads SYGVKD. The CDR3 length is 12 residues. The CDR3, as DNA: TGTGCCATCAGTGAGTCGTCTGAGGACAGGGGCTTC. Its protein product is CAISESSEDRGF.

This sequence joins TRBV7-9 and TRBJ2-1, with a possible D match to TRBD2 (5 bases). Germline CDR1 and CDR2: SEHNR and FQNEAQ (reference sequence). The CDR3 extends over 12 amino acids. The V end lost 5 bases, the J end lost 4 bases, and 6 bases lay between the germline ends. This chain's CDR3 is CASSTGYNEQFF. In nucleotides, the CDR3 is TGTGCCAGCAGCACGGGGTACAATGAGCAGTTCTTC.

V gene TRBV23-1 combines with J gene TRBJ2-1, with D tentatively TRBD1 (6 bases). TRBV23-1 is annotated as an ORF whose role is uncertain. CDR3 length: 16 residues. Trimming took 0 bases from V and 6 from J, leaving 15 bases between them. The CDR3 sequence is CASSQSPGDRANEQFF. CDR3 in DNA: TGCGCCAGCAGTCAATCGCCAGGGGACCGAGCCAATGAGCAGTTCTTC.

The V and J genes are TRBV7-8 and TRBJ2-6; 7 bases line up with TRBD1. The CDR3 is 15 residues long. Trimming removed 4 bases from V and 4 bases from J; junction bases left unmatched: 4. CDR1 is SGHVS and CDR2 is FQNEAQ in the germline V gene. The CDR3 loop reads CASSYTGVGANVLTF. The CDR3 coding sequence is TGTGCCAGCAGCTATACAGGGGTCGGGGCCAACGTCCTGACTTTC. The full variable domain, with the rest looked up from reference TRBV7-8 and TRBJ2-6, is GAGVSQSPRYKVAKRGQDVALRCDPISGHVSLFWYQQALGQGPEFLTYFQNEAQLDKSGLPSDRFFAERPEGSVSTLKIQRTQQEDSAVYLCASSYTGVGANVLTFGAGSRLTVL.

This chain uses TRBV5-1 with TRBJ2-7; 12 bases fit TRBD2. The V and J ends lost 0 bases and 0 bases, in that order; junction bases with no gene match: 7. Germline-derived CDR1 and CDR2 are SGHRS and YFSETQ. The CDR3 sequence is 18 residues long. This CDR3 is CASSLAGWTSGNSYEQYF. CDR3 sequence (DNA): TGCGCCAGCAGCTTGGCCGGGTGGACTAGCGGGAACTCCTACGAGCAGTACTTC.

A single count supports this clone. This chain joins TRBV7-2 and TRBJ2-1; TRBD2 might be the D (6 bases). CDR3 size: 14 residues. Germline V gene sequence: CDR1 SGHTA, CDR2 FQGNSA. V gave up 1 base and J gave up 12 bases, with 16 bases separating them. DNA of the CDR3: TGTGCCAGCAGCTTAGTAGAGTGGGGGGAGGTGCAGTTCTTC. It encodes CASSLVEWGEVQFF.

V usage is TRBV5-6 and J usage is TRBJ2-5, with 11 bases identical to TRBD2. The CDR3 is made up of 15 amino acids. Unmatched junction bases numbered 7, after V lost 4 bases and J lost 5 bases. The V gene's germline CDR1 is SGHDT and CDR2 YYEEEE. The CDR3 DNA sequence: TGTGCCAGCAGCGAGCGACTAGCGGGACGGGAGACCCAGTACTTC. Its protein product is CASSERLAGRETQYF.

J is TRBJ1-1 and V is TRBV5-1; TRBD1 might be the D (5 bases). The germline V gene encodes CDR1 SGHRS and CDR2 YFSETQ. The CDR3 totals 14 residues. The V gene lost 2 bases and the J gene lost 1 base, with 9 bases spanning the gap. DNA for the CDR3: TGCGCCAGCAGCTTCGACGGGGGGAACACTGAAGCTTTCTTT. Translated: CASSFDGGNTEAFF.

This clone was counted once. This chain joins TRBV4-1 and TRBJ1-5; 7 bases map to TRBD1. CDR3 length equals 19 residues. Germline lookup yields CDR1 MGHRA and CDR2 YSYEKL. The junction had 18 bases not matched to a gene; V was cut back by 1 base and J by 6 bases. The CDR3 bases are TGCGCCAGCAGCCAAGCCCAGTGGACAGGACTGTCTCGTAGTCAGCCCCAGCATTTT. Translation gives CASSQAQWTGLSRSQPQHF.

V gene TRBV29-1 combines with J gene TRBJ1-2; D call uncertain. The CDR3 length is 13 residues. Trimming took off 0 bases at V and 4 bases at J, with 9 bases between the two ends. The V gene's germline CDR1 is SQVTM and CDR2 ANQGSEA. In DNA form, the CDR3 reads TGCAGCGTTGAAGATCTAAGGAGCTATGGCTACACCTTC. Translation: CSVEDLRSYGYTF.

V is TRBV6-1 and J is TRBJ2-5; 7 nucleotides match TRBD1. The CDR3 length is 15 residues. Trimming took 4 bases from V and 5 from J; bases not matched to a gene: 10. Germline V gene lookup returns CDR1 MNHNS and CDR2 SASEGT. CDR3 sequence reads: CASSGEGAIGETQYF. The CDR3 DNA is TGTGCCAGCAGTGGCGAGGGGGCAATAGGGGAGACCCAGTACTTC.

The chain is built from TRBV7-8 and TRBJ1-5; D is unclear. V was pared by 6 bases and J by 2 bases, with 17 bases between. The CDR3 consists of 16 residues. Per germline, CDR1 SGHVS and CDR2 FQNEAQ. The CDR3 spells CASRIGGRNGNQPQHF. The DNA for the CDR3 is TGTGCCAGCAGAATAGGAGGGAGAAATGGCAATCAGCCCCAGCATTTT.

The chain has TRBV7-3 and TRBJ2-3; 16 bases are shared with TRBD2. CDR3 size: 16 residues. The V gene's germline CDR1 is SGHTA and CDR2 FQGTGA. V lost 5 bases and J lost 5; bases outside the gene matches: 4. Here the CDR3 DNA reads TGTGCCAGCAGCCCGGGACTAGCGGGAGGGGTAGATACGCAGTATTTT. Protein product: CASSPGLAGGVDTQYF.

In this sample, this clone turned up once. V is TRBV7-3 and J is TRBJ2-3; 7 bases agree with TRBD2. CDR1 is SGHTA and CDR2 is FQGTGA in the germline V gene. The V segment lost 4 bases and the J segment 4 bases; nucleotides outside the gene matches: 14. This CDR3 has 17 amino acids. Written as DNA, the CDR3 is TGTGCCAGCAGCTGGATGGGGGGTAGCGGGTTCTCAGATACGCAGTATTTT. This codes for CASSWMGGSGFSDTQYF.

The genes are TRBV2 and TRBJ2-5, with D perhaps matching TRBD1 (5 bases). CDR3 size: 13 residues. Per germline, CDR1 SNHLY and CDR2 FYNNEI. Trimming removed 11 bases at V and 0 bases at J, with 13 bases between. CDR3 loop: CAGHRQHQETQYF. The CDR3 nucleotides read TGTGCCGGCCACAGACAGCACCAAGAGACCCAGTACTTC.

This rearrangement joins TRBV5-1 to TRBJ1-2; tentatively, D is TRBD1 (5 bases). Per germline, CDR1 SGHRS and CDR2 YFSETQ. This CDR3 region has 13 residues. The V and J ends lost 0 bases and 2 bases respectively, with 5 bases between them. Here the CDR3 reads CASSLGQNYGYTF. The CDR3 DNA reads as TGCGCCAGCAGCTTGGGACAGAACTATGGCTACACCTTC.

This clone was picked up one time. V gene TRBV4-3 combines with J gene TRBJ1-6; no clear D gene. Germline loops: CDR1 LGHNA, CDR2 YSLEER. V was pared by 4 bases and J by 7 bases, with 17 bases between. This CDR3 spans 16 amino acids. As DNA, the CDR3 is TGCGCCAGCAGCCCCGATCAGGAGGTCGCCAATTCACCCCTCCACTTT. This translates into CASSPDQEVANSPLHF.

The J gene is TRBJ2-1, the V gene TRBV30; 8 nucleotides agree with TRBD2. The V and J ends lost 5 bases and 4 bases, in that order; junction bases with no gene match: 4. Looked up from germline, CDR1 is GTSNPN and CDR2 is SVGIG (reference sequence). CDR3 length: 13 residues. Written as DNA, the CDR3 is TGTGCCTGGTGGACTAGCCTATACAATGAGCAGTTCTTC. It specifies CAWWTSLYNEQFF.

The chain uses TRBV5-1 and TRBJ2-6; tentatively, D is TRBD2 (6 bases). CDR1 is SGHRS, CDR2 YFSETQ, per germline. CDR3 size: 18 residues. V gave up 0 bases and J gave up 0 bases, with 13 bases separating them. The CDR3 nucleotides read TGCGCCAGCAGCTTGGGATGGAGGGTCCTCTCTGGGGCCAACGTCCTGACTTTC. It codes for CASSLGWRVLSGANVLTF.

The DNA of the CDR3 is TGTGCCAGCAGCTTAGGCTATTACGGCGAGCAGTACTTC. Translation: CASSLGYYGEQYF. The chain employs TRBV11-2 and TRBJ2-7; D unresolved. Germline V CDR1 and CDR2: SGHAT, FQNNGV. V gave up 1 base and J gave up 6 bases, with 10 bases separating them. The CDR3 is 13 residues long.

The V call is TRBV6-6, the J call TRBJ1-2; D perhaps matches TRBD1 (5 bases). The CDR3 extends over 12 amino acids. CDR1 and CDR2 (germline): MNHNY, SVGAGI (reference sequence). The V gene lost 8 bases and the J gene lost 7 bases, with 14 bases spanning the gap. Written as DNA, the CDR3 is TGTGCCAGCGCTCAGGGTTTAGGTGGCTACACCTTC. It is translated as CASAQGLGGYTF.

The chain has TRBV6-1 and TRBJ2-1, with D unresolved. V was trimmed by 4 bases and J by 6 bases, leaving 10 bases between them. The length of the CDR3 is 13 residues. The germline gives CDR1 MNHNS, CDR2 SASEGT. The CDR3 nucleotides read TGTGCCAGCAGTGGATCCAGTACCAATGAGCAGTTCTTC. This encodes CASSGSSTNEQFF.